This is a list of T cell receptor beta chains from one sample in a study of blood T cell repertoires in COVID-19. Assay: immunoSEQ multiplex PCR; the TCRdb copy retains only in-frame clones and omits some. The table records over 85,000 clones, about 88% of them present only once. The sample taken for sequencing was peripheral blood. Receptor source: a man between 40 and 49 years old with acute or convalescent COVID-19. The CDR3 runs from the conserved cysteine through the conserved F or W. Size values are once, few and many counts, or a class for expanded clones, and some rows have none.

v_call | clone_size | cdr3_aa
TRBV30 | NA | CAWSSGTGAFTGELFF
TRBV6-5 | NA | CASRDYSYEQYF
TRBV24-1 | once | CATSGGSTDTQYF
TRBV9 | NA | CASSGTGSYAEAFF
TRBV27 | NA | CASSLGRSTEAFF
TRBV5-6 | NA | CASSLGLTGYGYTF
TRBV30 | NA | CAWSDGGQGAKDTEAFF
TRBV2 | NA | CASSEGTGFTGKTEAFF
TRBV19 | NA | CASKGEGFTEAFF
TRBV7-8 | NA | CASSLGQVTSYEQYF
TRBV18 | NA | CASSPSQGARTEAFF
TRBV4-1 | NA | CASSPTPRTRGSGNEQFF
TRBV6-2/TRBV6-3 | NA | CASSYQWGEGAFF
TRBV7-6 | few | CASSVGLAGWRDTQYF
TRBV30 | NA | CAWSGAGATDTQYF
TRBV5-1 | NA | CASSPGQVNEKLFF
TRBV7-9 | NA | CASSSPTGLNTEAFF
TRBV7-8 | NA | CASSLRGNQPQHF
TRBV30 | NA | CACSERDSYEQYF
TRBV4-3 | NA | CASSHGGTGVGNTIYF
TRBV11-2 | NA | CASSSSRLAGYEQFF
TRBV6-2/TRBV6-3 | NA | CASSYDDRLVQETQYF
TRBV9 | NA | CASSVGGPTVNEKLFF
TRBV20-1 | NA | CSAGGPGTQYF
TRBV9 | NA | CASSPVQPPVSGYTF
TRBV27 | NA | CASSLRAGGIGYTF
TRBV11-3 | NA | CASSPGGSGTDTQYF
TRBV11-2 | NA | CATTQWQFF
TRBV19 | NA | CASSLYRGSEAFF
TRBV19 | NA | CASSQVNTEAFF
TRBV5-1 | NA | CASSFRLAGVGDEQFF
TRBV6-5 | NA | CASSSIQHQPQHF
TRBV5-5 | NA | CASSLPSGSHEQYF
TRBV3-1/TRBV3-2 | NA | CASSQPGLAYTGELFF
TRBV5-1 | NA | CASSLGFDRDEQFF
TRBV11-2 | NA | CASSPTYGTEAFF
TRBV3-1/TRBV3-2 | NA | CASSQGPSSYEQYF
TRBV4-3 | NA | CASSQEVYSGGLLQETQYF